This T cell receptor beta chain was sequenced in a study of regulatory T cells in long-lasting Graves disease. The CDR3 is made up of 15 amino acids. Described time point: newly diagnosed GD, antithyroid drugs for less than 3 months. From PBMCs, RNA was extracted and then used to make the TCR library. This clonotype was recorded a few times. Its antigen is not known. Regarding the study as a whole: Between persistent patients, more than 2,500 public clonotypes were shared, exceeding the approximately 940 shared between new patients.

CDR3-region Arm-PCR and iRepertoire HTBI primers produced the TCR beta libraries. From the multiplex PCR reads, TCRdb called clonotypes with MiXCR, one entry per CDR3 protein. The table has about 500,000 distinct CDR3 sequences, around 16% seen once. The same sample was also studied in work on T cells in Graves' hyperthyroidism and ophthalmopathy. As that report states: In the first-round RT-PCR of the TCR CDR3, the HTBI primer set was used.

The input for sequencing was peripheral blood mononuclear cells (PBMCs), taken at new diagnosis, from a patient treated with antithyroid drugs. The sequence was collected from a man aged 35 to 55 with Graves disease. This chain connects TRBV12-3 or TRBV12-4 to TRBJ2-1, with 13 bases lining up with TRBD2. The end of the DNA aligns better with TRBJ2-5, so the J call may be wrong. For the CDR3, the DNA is TGTGCCAGCAGACTAGCGGGAGGGCTTAGAGAGACCCAGTACTTC. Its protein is CASRLAGGLRETQYF.